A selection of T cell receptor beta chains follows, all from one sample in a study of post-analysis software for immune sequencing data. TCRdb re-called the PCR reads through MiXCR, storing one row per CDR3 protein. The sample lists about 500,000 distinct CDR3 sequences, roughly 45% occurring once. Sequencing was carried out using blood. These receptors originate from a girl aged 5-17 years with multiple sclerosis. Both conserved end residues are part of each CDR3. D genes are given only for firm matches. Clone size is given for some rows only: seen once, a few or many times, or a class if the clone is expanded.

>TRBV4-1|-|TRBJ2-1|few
TGCGCCAGCAGCCCAGCCGCTTACAATGAGCAGTTCTTC
CASSPAAYNEQFF
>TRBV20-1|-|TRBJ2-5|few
TGCAGTGCTAGAGATCGTACTCCACAAGAGACCCAGTACTTC
CSARDRTPQETQYF
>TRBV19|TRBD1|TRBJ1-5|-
TGTGCCAGTACCTCGACAGGGGGGCATCAGCCCCAGCATTTT
CASTSTGGHQPQHF
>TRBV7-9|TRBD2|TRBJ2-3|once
TGTTCCAGCAGCCAAGCGACTAGCGGGGTCACAGATACGCAGTATTTT
CSSSQATSGVTDTQYF
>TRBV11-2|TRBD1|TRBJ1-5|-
TGTGCCAGCAGCTTAGGATGGGGACAGGGGGACAATCAGCCCCAGCATTTT
CASSLGWGQGDNQPQHF
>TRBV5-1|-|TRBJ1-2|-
TGCGCCAGCAGCTTGGCCGAGGGAAGTGGCTACACCTTC
CASSLAEGSGYTF
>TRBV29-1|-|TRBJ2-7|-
TGCAGCGTTGTTAGGACGGATTCCTACGAGCAGTACTTC
CSVVRTDSYEQYF
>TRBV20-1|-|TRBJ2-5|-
TGCAGTGCTAGCCGGGGGCAAGAGACCCAGTACTTC
CSASRGQETQYF
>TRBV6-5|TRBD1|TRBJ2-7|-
TGTGCCAGCAATACGATCGGACAGGGGATATACGAGCAGTACTTC
CASNTIGQGIYEQYF
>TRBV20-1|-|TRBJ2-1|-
TGCAGTGCCCCCGTGCTAGGGAGCTCCTACAATGAGCAGTTCTTC
CSAPVLGSSYNEQFF
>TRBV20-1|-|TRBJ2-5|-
TGCAGTGCTAGAGAATCCCCAAAAGAGACCCAGTACTTC
CSARESPKETQYF
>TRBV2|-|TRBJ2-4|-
TGTGCCAGCAGTGAAGCTCGGAGGAGTCTAGCCAAAAACATTCAGTACTTC
CASSEARRSLAKNIQYF
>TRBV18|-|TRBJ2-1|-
TGTGCCAGCTCACCGGTCCAGGACAGCTCCTACGAGCAGTTCTTC
CASSPVQDSSYEQFF
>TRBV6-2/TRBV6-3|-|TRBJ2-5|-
TGTGCCAGCAGTTACTCGACGGGGCGGGTACAAGAGACCCAGTACTTC
CASSYSTGRVQETQYF
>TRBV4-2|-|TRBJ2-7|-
TGTGCCAGCAGCCAAGAATGGGGAGTGGCCAGACAGGCCTACGAGCAGTACTTC
CASSQEWGVARQAYEQYF
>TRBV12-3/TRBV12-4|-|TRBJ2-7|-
TGTGCCAGCAGTTTAGGACCCTACCGTAGATCGAAGGAATCCTACGAGCAGTACTTC
CASSLGPYRRSKESYEQYF
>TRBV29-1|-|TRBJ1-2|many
TGCAGCGTTGCCCCAGGAGGGAACTATGGCTACACCTTC
CSVAPGGNYGYTF
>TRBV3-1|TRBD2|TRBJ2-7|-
TGTGCCAGCAGCCGGACTAGCGTCTACGAGCAGTACTTC
CASSRTSVYEQYF
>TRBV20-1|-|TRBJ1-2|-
TGCAATGCTAGCAGGGATCGAGGCTACACCTTC
CNASRDRGYTF
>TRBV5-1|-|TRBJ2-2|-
TGCGCCAGCAGCGTCCCGAACACCGGGGAGCTGTTTTTT
CASSVPNTGELFF
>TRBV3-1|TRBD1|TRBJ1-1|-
TGTGCCAGCAGCCAATTACAGGGGGCGGGAACTGAAGCTTTCTTT
CASSQLQGAGTEAFF
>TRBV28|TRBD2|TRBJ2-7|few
TGTGCCAGCAGTCGTATAGCGGGACGTAGCTCCTACGAGCAGTACTTC
CASSRIAGRSSYEQYF
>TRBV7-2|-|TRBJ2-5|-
TGTGCCAGCAGCTTAGGAGGGGTTCGGGGAGAGACCCAGTACTTC
CASSLGGVRGETQYF
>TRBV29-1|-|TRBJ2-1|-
TGCAGCAGCGGACGGGATGAGCAGTTCTTC
CSSGRDEQFF
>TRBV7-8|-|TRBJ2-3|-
TGTGCCAGCACCAAGAAACGCCAGGGTAACACAGATACGCAGTATTTT
CASTKKRQGNTDTQYF
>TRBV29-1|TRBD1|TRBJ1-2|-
TGCAGCGTTGAAGGACAGGGGTTGAACTATGGCTACACCTTC
CSVEGQGLNYGYTF
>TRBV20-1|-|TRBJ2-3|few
TGCAGTGCTACCGGGACCGGGACAGATACGCAGTATTTT
CSATGTGTDTQYF
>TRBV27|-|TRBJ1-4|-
TGTGCCAGCAGTGGCTATTCTAGCGTAAGGAATGAAAAACGGTTTTTT
CASSGYSSVRNEKRFF
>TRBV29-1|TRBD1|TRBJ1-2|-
TGCAGCGTTGACCAGACAGGGGGCGGTGGCTACACCTTC
CSVDQTGGGGYTF
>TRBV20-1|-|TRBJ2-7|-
TGCAGTGCTAGTAGGGGGAGAGGCTACGAGCAGTACTTC
CSASRGRGYEQYF
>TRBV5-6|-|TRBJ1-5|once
TGTGCCAGCAGCTTCGCAGGGATGAATCAGCCCCAGCATTTT
CASSFAGMNQPQHF
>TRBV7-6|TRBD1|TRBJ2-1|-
TGTGCCAGCAGCTTAGCGGGACAGGGCAATGAGCAGTTCTTC
CASSLAGQGNEQFF
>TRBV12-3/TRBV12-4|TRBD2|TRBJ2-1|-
TGTGCCAGCAGTCCTTTAGCGGGGTCCTTAGGGGAGCAGTTCTTC
CASSPLAGSLGEQFF
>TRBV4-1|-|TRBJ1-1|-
TGCGCCAGCAGCCTCGACAGGAATTTGAACACTGAAGCTTTCTTT
CASSLDRNLNTEAFF
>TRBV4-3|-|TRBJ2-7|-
TGCGCCAGCAGCCAAGATCGGGGCAGGGTCGGCGAGCAGTACTTC
CASSQDRGRVGEQYF
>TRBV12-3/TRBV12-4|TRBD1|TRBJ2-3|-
TGTGCCAGTGAGGACAGGGGGCGCTTAACAGATACGCAGTATTTT
CASEDRGRLTDTQYF
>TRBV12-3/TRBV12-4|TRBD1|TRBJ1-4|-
TGTGCCAGCAGTTTGAACCCAACCGACAGGGGTGAAAAACTGTTTTTT
CASSLNPTDRGEKLFF
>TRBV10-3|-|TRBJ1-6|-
TGTGCCATCAGTCCCCACGGGACCTATTCACCCCTCCACTTT
CAISPHGTYSPLHF
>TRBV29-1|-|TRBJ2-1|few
TGCAGCGTTGAAGATCTGGGGAATGAGCAGTTCTTC
CSVEDLGNEQFF
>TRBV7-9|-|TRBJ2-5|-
TGTGCCAGCAGCTTCAGTTCTTCGCGGGCGAAAGAGACCCAGTACTTC
CASSFSSSRAKETQYF
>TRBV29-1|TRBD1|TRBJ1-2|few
TGCAGCGTCGAAGACAGGGGCTCTAACTATGGCTACACCTTC
CSVEDRGSNYGYTF
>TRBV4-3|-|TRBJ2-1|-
TGCGCCAGCAGCCAGACCAATGAGCAGTTCTTC
CASSQTNEQFF
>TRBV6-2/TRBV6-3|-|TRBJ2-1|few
TGTGCCAGCAGTTACTCAGCCAGGGGATACAATGAGCAGTTCTTC
CASSYSARGYNEQFF
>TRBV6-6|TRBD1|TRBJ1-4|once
TGTGCCAGCACCGAGGACAGGGGGTGGGAAAAACTGTTTTTT
CASTEDRGWEKLFF
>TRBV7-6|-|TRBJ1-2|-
TGTGCCAGCAGCCCCGAGGTGAGAATTAGGCTCTATGGCTACACCTTC
CASSPEVRIRLYGYTF
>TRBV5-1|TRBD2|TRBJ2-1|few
TGCGCCAGCAGCTTATGGACTAGCGGGGCTTACAATGAGCAGTTCTTC
CASSLWTSGAYNEQFF
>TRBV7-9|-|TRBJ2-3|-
TGTGCCAGCAGCTCAGTGATGGCGGGCACAGATACGCAGTATTTT
CASSSVMAGTDTQYF
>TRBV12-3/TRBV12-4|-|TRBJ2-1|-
TGTGCCAGCACCCGGGGTCCCAATGAGCAGTTCTTC
CASTRGPNEQFF